The clone carrying this TCR beta chain was observed a few times. The antigen is not known. The template was RNA from unsorted bulk tissue. This non-tumor lung sample came from over 3 cm beyond the tumor edge. Between August and November 2014, newly diagnosed, chemotherapy-naive lung cancer patients underwent thoracic surgery in China. The library came from three nested PCR rounds adapted from ARM-PCR protocols. Each CDR3 protein gets one entry after TCRdb re-called the multiplex PCR reads with MiXCR. Of about 86,000 distinct CDR3 sequences listed, approximately 73% are singletons. The CDR3 runs 14 residues. From germline, CDR1 is DFQATT and CDR2 SNEGSKA (reference sequence). The V and J ends lost 6 bases and 4 bases, in that order; junction bases with no gene match: 6. The sample comes from a study of tumor and adjacent non-tumor tissue in lung cancer. Study in general: Each sample yielded about 4.17 million productive TCRbeta reads on average.

Findings of the study overall: Normal lung showed higher cumulative top 100 clone frequency than tumor. Patients with more diverse tumor TCRs had worse survival.

The chain is built from TRBV20-1 and TRBJ2-1; 10 bases match TRBD1. This receptor was identified in a woman aged 45-65 years with non-small cell lung cancer. The source material was distant non-tumor lung tissue. This CDR3 reads CSAQGGQGYNEQFF. CDR3 in DNA: TGCAGTGCCCAGGGGGGACAGGGGTACAATGAGCAGTTCTTC.